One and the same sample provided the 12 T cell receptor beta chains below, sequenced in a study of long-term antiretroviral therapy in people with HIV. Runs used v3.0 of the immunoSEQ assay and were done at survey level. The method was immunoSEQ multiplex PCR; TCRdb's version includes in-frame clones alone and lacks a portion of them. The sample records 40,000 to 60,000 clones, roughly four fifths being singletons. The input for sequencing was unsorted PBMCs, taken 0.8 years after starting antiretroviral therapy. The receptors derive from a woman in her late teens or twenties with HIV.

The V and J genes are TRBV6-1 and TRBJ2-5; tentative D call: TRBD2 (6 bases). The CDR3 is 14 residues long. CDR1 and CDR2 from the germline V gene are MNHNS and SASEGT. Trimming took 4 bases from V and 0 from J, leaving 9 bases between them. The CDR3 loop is CASSVAVYQETQYF. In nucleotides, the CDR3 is TGTGCCAGCAGTGTAGCGGTGTACCAAGAGACCCAGTACTTC.

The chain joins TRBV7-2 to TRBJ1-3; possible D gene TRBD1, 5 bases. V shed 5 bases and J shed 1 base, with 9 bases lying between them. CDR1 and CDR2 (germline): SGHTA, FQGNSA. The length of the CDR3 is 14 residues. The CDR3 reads CASSPGGSGNTIYF. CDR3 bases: TGTGCCAGCAGCCCCGGGGGGTCTGGAAACACCATATATTTT.

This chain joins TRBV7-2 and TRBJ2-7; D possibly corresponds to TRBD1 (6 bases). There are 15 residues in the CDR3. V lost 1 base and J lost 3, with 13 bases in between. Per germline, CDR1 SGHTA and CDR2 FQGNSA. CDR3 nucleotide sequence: TGTGCCAGCAGCTTAGTGCAGGGGAACGACTACGAGCAGTACTTC. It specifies CASSLVQGNDYEQYF.

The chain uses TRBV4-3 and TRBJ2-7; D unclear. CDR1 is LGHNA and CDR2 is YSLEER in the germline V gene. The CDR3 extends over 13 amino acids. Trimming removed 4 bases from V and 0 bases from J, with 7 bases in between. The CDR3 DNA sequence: TGCGCCAGCAGCCTTACAGTCTCCTACGAGCAGTACTTC. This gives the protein CASSLTVSYEQYF.

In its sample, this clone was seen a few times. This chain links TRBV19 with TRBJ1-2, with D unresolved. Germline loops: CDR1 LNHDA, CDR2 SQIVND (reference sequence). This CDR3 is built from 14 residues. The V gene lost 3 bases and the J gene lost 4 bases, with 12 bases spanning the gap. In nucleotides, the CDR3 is TGTGCCAGTAGTATCCCTGGGATTGGCTATGGCTACACCTTC. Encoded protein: CASSIPGIGYGYTF.

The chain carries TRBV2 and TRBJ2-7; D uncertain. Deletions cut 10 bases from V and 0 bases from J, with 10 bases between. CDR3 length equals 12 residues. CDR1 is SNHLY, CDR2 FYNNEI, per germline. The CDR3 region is CAIRTASYEQYF. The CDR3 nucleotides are TGTGCCATCAGGACGGCCTCCTACGAGCAGTACTTC.

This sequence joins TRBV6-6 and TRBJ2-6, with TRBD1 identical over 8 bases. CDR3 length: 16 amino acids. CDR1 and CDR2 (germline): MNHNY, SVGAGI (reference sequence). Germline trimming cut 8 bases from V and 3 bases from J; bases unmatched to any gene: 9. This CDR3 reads CASLSFRGLGANVLTF. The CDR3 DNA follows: TGTGCCAGCCTTAGCTTCAGGGGGCTTGGGGCCAACGTCCTGACTTTC.

The CDR3 protein is CASRSGTVPAYEQYF. The CDR3 region has the DNA TGTGCCAGCAGATCCGGGACAGTACCTGCCTACGAGCAGTACTTC. The chain employs TRBV6-1 and TRBJ2-7; 7 nucleotides match TRBD1. The germline V gene encodes CDR1 MNHNS and CDR2 SASEGT. V shed 6 bases and J 2 bases; nucleotides not matched to a gene: 10. CDR3 size: 15 residues.

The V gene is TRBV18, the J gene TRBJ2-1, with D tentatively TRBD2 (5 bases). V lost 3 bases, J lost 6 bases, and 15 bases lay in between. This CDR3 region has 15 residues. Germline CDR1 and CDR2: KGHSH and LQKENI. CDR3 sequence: CASSPGMRASNEQFF. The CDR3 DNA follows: TGTGCCAGCTCACCGGGGATGCGGGCCTCCAATGAGCAGTTCTTC.

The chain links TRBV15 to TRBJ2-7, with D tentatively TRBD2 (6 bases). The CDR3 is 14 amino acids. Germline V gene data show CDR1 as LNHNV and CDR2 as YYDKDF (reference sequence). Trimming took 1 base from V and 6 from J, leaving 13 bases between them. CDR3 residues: CATSRGSLRGEQYF. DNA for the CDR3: TGTGCCACCAGCAGAGGGTCCTTGCGGGGCGAGCAGTACTTC.

Here the CDR3 reads CASRGTGRDGYTF. CDR3 DNA sequence: TGTGCCAGTAGGGGGACAGGGAGAGATGGCTACACCTTC. V is TRBV19 and J is TRBJ1-2; TRBD1 aligns across 9 bases. V shed 6 bases and J 6 bases; nucleotides not matched to a gene: 5. From germline, CDR1 is LNHDA and CDR2 SQIVND (reference sequence). This CDR3 region has 13 residues.

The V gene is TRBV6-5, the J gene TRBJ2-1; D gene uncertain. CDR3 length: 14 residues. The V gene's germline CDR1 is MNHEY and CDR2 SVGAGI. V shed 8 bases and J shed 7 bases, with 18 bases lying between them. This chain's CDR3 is CASLSDDPTNEQFF. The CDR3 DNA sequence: TGTGCCAGCTTATCGGACGACCCCACGAATGAGCAGTTCTTC.